This T cell receptor beta chain was sequenced in a study of beta chain features in type 1 diabetes. The whole isolated RNA underwent reverse transcription, so sequencing captured expressed TCRB transcripts. Sequencing used immunoSEQ multiplex PCR; TCRdb keeps in-frame clones, though not all of them. The table lists 95,000 to 150,000 clones, over 15% of them singletons. The study, taken as a whole, reports: All four CD4+ subsets from Type 1 diabetes patients carried moderately but significantly shorter TCRB CDR3s.

This clone was detected a few times. Antigen: not known. From germline, CDR1 is MGHDK and CDR2 SYGVNS. The CDR3 spans 16 residues. Trimming removed 3 bases from V and 6 bases from J, with 15 bases in between. Sequences were obtained from central memory CD4+ T cells from blood. The chain recombines TRBV25-1 with TRBJ1-6; D is possibly TRBD1 (6 bases). This clonotype was sampled from a man under 40 with type 1 diabetes. The CDR3 here is CASSDPPGARNSPLHF. DNA of the CDR3: TGTGCCAGCAGTGACCCTCCAGGGGCACGTAATTCACCCCTCCACTTT.